The table lists the clone carrying this T cell receptor beta chain with many counts. The CDR3 length is 16 residues. J lost 3 bases, V lost 3 bases, and 6 bases had no gene match. Germline values: CDR1 SGHRS, CDR2 YFSETQ. TCRdb used MiXCR to reprocess the RT-PCR reads, holding one entry per CDR3 protein. The data show about 680,000 distinct CDR3 sequences, 14% seen once. The clonotype was recovered from a female donor in good health, serving as a healthy control. The sample consisted of memory CD4+ T cells from blood. The chain is built from TRBV5-1 and TRBJ2-1; 10 positions match TRBD2. The CDR3 sequence: CASSSLAGVNYNEQFF. CDR3 bases: TGCGCCAGCAGCTCGCTAGCGGGGGTTAACTACAATGAGCAGTTCTTC. The variable domain in full, completed from reference TRBV5-1 and TRBJ2-1, reads KAGVTQTPRYLIKTRGQQVTLSCSPISGHRSVSWYQQTPGQGLQFLFEYFSETQRNKGNFPGRFSGRQFSNSRSEMNVSTLELGDSALYLCASSSLAGVNYNEQFFGPGTRLTVL.